This TCR beta chain stems from a study of OX40 agonist ivuxolimab in advanced cancers. Study-level background: An anti-OX40 (CD134) antibody with agonistic activity, ivuxolimab, was administered to patients. Among those enrolled, mean age was about 62 years (range roughly 23 to 90) and roughly 84% were male.

With respect to this clone: Its specificity is unknown.

The study, taken as a whole, reports: There was clonal expansion of CD4+ and CD8+ blood T cells by week 6 at 0.1 to 3.0 mg/kg. CD8+ T cells showed, on average, more clonal expansion than CD4+ cells.

The data were produced by immunoSEQ multiplex PCR, yet TCRdb's version contains in-frame clones alone and is incomplete. The sample consists of fewer than 70,000 clones, 86% of them appearing once. The receptor was derived from an adult with an advanced solid tumor such as melanoma, head and neck, liver or kidney cancer. Sample: CD4+ or CD8+ T cells sorted from blood, taken in a trial of the OX40 agonist ivuxolimab.

CDR3 loop: CASSQDAGLNQPQHF. CDR3 nucleotide sequence: TGCGCCAGCAGCCAAGATGCGGGACTTAATCAGCCCCAGCATTTT. The genes are TRBV4-3 and TRBJ1-5; weak D call: TRBD1 (5 bases). CDR3 length: 15 amino acids. V lost 0 bases and J lost 4, with 10 bases in between. Per germline, CDR1 LGHNA and CDR2 YSLEER.